In its sample, the clone carrying this T cell receptor (beta chain) was seen many times. At one boundary the junction diverges from the germline segment, which might be a read error. CDR3 length: 13 amino acids. Germline V lookup: CDR1 LGHNA, CDR2 YSLEER. The entry originates in a study of molecular identifiers for immune sequencing clone quantification. TCRdb ran MiXCR on the PCR reads and lists one entry per CDR3 protein. The sample holds about 640,000 distinct CDR3 sequences, nearly 20% seen once. The material sequenced was naive CD8+ T cells from blood, with Jurkat cell RNA spiked in. Sample subset: FACS-sorted CD8+CD4-CCR7+CD45RA+ naive T cells. The chain employs TRBV4-3 and TRBJ2-1; 10 positions match TRBD2. The origin of this receptor is a human donor in good health. Some libraries in this study had Jurkat cell RNA spiked in. CDR3 DNA sequence: TGCGCCAGCAGCCAATTCCCAGGGACTAGCGAGTACTTC. This translates into CASSQFPGTSEYF.